Detailed here is one T cell receptor beta chain. Its antigen remains unknown. Mouse gene names and germline throughout. Read coverage stops 4 residues before the CDR3 terminus; the germline J gene supplies the remainder. Sequencing templates came from extracted RNA that was reverse transcribed into cDNA. Data came from immunoSEQ multiplex PCR; TCRdb stores just in-frame clones and leaves some out. Listed for the sample are around 110,000 clones, none seen a single time. The data are from a study of CD8+ T cells in alopecia areata. For the study at large: Donor skin was harvested from roughly 6-12-month-old C3H/HeJ mice with spontaneous alopecia and grafted onto roughly 6-10-week-old female C3H/HeJ recipients.

Study findings and constraints: Scalp sequencing captures resident alphabeta T cells of normal skin too. Especially in alopecia totalis/universalis, lesional scalp showed greater clonality than normal scalp did. In patients, TCRs were shared less clearly than in mice, and HLA may possibly be involved.

Germline-derived CDR1 and CDR2 are NNHDY and SYVADS. The CDR3 has 15 residues. The V segment lost 2 bases and the J segment 6 bases; nucleotides outside the gene matches: 5. Sequencing input: lesional skin. The chain carries TRBV13-3 and TRBJ1-4; 9 bases align to TRBD1. The TCR comes from a C3H/HeJ mouse with alopecia areata. For the strain, the MHC haplotype given is H2-k. The chain's CDR3 is CASSERDRVHERLFF. The sequenced part of the CDR3 DNA is TGTGCCAGCAGTGAGCGGGACAGGGTTCACGAA.